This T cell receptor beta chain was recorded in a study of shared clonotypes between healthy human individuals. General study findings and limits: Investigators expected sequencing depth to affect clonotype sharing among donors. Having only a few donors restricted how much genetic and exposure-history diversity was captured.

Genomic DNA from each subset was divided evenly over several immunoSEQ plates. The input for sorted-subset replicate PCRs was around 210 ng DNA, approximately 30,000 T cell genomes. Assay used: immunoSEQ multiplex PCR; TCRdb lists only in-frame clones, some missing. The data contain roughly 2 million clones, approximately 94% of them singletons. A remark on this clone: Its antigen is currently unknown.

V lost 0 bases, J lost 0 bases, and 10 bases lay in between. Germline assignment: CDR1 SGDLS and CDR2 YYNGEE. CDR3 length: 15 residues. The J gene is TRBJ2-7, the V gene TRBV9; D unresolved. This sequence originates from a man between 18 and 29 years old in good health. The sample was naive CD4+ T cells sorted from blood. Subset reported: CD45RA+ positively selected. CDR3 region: CASSVAATSSYEQYF. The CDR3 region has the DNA TGTGCCAGCAGCGTAGCCGCTACGAGCTCCTACGAGCAGTACTTC.